This TCR beta chain was sequenced for a study of cytomegalovirus exposure and HLA in healthy donors. Per the germline V gene, CDR1 is LNHNV and CDR2 is YYDKDF (reference sequence). The CDR3 is 15 residues long. J gave up 2 bases and V 4 bases, and 3 bases lay outside the gene matches. The validation cohort, a group of over a hundred subjects, included the donors and was separate from the approximately 670-subject first cohort. Produced via immunoSEQ multiplex PCR; TCRdb's table is partial and in-frame only. The sample lists some 240,000 clones, less than 90% occurring once. This sequence originates from a young woman in good health and CMV-seronegative. Input material: PBMCs. The chain recombines TRBV15 with TRBJ1-1, with 11 bases aligning to TRBD1. This chain's CDR3 is CATSTGTGGNTEAFF. CDR3 DNA: TGTGCCACCAGCACCGGGACAGGGGGAAACACTGAAGCTTTCTTT. Full variable domain (missing parts from reference TRBV15 and TRBJ1-1): DAMVIQNPRYQVTQFGKPVTLSCSQTLNHNVMYWYQQKSSQAPKLLFHYYDKDFNNEADTPDNFQSRRPNTSFCFLDIRSPGLGDTAMYLCATSTGTGGNTEAFFGQGTRLTVV.